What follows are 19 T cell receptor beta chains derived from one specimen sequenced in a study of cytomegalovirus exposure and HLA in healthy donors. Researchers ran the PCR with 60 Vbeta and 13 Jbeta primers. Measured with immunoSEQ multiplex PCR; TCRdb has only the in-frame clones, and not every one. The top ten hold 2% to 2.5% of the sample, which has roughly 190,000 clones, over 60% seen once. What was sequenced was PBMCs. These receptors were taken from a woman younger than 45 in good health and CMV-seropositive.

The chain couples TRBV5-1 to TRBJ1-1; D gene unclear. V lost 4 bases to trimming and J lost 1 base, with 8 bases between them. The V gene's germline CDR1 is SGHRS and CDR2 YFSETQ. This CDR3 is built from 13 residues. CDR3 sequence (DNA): TGCGCCAGCAGCCCGGGATCGAACACTGAAGCTTTCTTT. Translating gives CASSPGSNTEAFF. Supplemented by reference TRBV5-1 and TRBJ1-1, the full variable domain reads KAGVTQTPRYLIKTRGQQVTLSCSPISGHRSVSWYQQTPGQGLQFLFEYFSETQRNKGNFPGRFSGRQFSNSRSEMNVSTLELGDSALYLCASSPGSNTEAFFGQGTRLTVV.

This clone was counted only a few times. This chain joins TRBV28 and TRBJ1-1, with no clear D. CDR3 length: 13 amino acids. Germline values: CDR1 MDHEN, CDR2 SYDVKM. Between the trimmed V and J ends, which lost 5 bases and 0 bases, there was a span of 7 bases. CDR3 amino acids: CASSRHMNTEAFF. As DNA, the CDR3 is TGTGCCAGCAGTCGACACATGAACACTGAAGCTTTCTTT.

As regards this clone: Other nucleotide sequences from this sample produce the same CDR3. The CDR3 nucleotides read TGTGCCAGCACTCCCCCCAGGGGCGCAGGACAGCCCCAGCATTTT. Its translation is CASTPPRGAGQPQHF. V usage is TRBV28 and J usage is TRBJ1-5, with a tentative D call TRBD1 (6 bases). Germline values: CDR1 MDHEN, CDR2 SYDVKM. V lost 7 bases and J 7 bases, leaving 20 bases between the germline ends. There are 15 residues in the CDR3.

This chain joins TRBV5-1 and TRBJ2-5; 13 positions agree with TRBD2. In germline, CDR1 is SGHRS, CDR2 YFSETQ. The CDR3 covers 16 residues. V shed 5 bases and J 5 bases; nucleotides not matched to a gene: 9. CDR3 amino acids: CASRGLAGPLEETQYF. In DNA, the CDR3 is TGCGCCAGCAGGGGACTAGCGGGACCCCTCGAGGAGACCCAGTACTTC.

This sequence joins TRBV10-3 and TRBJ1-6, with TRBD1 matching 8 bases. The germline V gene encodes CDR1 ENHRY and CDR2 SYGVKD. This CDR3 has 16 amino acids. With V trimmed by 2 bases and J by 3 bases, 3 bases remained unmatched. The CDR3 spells CAISEKGQGYNSPLHF. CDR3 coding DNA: TGTGCCATCAGTGAGAAAGGACAGGGCTATAATTCACCCCTCCACTTT.

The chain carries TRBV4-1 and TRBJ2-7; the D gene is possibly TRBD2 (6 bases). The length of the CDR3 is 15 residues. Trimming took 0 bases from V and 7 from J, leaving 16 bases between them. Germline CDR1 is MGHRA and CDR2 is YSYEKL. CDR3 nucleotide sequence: TGCGCCAGCAGCCAAGATACGGGGGAATCGCGGGAGCAGTACTTC. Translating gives CASSQDTGESREQYF.

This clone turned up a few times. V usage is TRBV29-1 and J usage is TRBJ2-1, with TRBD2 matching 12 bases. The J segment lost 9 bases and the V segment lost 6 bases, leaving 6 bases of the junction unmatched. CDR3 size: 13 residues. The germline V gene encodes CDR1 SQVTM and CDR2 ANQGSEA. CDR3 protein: CSVIASGRGEQFF. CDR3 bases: TGCAGCGTCATCGCTAGCGGGAGGGGTGAGCAGTTCTTC.

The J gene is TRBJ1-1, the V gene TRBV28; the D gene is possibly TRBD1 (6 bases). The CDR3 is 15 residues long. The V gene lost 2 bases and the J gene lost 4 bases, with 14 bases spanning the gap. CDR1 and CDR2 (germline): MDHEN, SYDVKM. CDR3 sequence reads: CASSLAGRGSTEAFF. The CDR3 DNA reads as TGTGCCAGCAGTTTAGCTGGCAGGGGATCCACTGAAGCTTTCTTT.

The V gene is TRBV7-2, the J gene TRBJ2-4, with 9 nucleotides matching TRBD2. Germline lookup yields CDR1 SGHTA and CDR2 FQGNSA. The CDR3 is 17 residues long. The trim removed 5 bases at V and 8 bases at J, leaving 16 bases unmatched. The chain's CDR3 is CASSTRAWQAGGDIQYF. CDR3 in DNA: TGTGCCAGCAGCACGCGTGCCTGGCAAGCGGGGGGAGACATTCAGTACTTC.

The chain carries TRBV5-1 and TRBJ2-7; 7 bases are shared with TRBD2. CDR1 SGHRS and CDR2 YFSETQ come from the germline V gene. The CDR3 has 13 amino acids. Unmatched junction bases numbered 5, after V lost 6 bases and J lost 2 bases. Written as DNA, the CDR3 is TGCGCCAGCAACCCGAGCGGGACCTACGAGCAGTACTTC. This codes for CASNPSGTYEQYF.

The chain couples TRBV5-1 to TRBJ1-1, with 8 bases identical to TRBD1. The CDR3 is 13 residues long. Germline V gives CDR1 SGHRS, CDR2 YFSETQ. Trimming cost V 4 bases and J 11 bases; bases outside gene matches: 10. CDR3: CASSQGQARGAFF. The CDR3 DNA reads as TGCGCCAGCAGCCAGGGACAGGCGAGGGGTGCTTTCTTT.

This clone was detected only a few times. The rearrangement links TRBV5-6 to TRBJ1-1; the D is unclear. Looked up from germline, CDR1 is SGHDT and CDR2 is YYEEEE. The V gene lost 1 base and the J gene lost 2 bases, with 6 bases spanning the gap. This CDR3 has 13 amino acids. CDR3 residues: CASSLPSNTEAFF. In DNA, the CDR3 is TGTGCCAGCAGCTTGCCCTCCAACACTGAAGCTTTCTTT.

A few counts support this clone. The CDR3 DNA reads TGCGCCAGCAGCCGAGGACCGGGACTAGCGGGGTCCTTGGATGAGCAGTTCTTC. This gives the protein CASSRGPGLAGSLDEQFF. J is TRBJ2-1 and V is TRBV4-1, with TRBD2 identical over 13 bases. V trimming: 4 bases; J trimming: 8 bases; junction bases outside the gene matches: 14. CDR1 is MGHRA, CDR2 YSYEKL, per germline. CDR3 length: 18 residues.

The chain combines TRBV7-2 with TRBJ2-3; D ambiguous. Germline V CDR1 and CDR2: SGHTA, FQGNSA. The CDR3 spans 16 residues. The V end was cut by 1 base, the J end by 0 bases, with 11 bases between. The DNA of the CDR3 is TGTGCCAGCAGCTTAGATCTTTCCACTAGCACAGATACGCAGTATTTT. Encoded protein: CASSLDLSTSTDTQYF.

The chain's CDR3 is CASSLTITYEQYF. The CDR3 region has the DNA TGTGCCAGCAGCTTAACTATTACCTACGAGCAGTACTTC. The V gene is TRBV11-2, the J gene TRBJ2-7; D is uncertain. This CDR3 contains 13 residues. Germline loops: CDR1 SGHAT, CDR2 FQNNGV. V was pared by 2 bases and J by 2 bases, with 7 bases between.

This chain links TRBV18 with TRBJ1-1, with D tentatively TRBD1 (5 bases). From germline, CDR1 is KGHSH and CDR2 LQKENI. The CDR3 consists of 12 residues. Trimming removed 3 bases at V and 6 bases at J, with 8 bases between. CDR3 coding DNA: TGTGCCAGCTCACCTCAGGGCTCTGAAGCTTTCTTT. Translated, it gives CASSPQGSEAFF.

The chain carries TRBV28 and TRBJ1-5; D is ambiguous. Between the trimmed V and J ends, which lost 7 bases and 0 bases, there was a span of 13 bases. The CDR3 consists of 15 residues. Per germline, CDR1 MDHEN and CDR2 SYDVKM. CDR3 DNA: TGTGCCAGCACCGAGTCGGGTTATAGCAATCAGCCCCAGCATTTT. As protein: CASTESGYSNQPQHF.

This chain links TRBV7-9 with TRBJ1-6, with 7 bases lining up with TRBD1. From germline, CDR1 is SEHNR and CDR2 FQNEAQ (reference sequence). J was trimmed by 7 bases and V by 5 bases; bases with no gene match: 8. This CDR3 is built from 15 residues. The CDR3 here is CASSPYGQENSPLHF. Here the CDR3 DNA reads TGTGCCAGCAGCCCTTACGGACAGGAGAATTCACCCCTCCACTTT.

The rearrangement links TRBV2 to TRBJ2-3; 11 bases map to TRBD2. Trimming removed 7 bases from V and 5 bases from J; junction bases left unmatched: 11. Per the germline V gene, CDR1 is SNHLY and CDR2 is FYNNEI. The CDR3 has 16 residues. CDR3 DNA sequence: TGTGCCAGCAACCGCGAACTAGCGGGAGTTAGAGATACGCAGTATTTT. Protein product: CASNRELAGVRDTQYF.